This T cell receptor beta chain was identified during a study of response to subunit inactivated influenza vaccine. Remarks on this clonotype: The antigen remains unidentified.

The CDR3 spans 14 residues. CDR1 MGHDK and CDR2 SYGVNS come from the germline V gene. V lost 6 bases, J lost 9 bases, and 8 bases stayed unmatched. MiXCR, applied by TCRdb to the RT-PCR reads, yields one record per CDR3 protein. Of hundreds of thousands of distinct CDR3 sequences in the sample, about 15% were seen once. Study-level results: Each seasonal flu vaccination may recruit only limited new T cells, authors suggested.

This specimen consisted of PBMCs from blood, obtained approximately 12 days after vaccination. The source is a man in his forties or fifties who received an inactivated influenza vaccine. The chain is built from TRBV25-1 and TRBJ2-1; 10 bases are a match to TRBD2. The CDR3 protein is CASSPSGSRGEQFF. In DNA form, the CDR3 reads TGTGCCAGCAGCCCTAGCGGGAGTAGGGGTGAGCAGTTCTTC.